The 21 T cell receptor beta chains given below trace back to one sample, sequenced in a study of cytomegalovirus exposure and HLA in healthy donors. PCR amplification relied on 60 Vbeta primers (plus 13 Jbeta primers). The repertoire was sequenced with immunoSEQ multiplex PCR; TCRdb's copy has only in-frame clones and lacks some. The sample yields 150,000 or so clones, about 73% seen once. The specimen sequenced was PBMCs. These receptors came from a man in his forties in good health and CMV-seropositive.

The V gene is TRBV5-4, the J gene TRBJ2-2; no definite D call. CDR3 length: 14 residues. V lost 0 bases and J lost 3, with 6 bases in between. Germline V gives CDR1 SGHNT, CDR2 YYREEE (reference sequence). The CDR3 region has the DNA TGTGCCAGCAGCTTGGTTGACTACACCGGGGAGCTGTTTTTT. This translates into CASSLVDYTGELFF.

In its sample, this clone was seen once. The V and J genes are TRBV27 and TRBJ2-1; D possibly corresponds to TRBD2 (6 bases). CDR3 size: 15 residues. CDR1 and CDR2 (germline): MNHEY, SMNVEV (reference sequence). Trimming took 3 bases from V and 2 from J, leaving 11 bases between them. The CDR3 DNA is TGTGCCAGCAGTTTTAGCGGAGTTGCCTACAATGAGCAGTTCTTC. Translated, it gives CASSFSGVAYNEQFF.

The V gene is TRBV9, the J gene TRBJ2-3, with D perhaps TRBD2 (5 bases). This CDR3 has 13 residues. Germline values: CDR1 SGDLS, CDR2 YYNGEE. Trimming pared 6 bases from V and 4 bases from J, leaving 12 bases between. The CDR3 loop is CASTRGGADTQYF. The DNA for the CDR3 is TGTGCCAGCACCAGAGGAGGAGCAGATACGCAGTATTTT. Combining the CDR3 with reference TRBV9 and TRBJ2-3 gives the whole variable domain DSGVTQTPKHLITATGQRVTLRCSPRSGDLSVYWYQQSLDQGLQFLIQYYNGEERAKGNILERFSAQQFPDLHSELNLSSLELGDSALYFCASTRGGADTQYFGPGTRLTVL.

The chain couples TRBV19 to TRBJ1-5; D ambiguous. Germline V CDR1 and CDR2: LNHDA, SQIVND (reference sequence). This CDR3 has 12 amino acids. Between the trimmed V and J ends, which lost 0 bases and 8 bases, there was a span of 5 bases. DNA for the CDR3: TGTGCCAGTAGTATAGACTTAGAGCCCCAGCATTTT. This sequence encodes CASSIDLEPQHF. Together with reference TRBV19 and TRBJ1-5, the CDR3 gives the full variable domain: DGGITQSPKYLFRKEGQNVTLSCEQNLNHDAMYWYRQDPGQGLRLIYYSQIVNDFQKGDIAEGYSVSREKKESFPLTVTSAQKNPTAFYLCASSIDLEPQHFGDGTRLSIL.

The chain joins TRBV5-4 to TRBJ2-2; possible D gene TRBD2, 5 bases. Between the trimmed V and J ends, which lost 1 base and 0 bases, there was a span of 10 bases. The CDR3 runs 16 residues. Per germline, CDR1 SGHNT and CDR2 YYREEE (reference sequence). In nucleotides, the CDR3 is TGTGCCAGCAGCTTGTTCACAGCGGCGAACACCGGGGAGCTGTTTTTT. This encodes CASSLFTAANTGELFF. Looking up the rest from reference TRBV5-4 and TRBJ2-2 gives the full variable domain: ETGVTQSPTHLIKTRGQQVTLRCSSQSGHNTVSWYQQALGQGPQFIFQYYREEENGRGNFPPRFSGLQFPNYSSELNVNALELDDSALYLCASSLFTAANTGELFFGEGSRLTVL.

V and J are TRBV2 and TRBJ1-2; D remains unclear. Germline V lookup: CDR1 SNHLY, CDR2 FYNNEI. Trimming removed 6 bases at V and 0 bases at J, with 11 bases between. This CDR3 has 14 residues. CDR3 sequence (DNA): TGTGCCAGCAGCGCTCGCGAAACTAACTATGGCTACACCTTC. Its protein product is CASSARETNYGYTF.

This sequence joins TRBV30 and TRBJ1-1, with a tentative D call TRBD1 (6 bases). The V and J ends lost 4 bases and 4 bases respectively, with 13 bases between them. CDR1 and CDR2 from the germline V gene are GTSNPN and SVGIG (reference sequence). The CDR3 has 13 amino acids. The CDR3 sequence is CAWTLTGSTEAFF. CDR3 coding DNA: TGTGCCTGGACCCTTACAGGGTCCACTGAAGCTTTCTTT.

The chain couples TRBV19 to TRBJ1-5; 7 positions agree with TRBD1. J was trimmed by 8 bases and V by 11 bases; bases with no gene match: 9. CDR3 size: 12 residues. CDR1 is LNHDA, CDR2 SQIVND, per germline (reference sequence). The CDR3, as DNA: TGTGCCGGAGTACAGGGGAAGAAGCCCCAGCATTTT. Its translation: CAGVQGKKPQHF.

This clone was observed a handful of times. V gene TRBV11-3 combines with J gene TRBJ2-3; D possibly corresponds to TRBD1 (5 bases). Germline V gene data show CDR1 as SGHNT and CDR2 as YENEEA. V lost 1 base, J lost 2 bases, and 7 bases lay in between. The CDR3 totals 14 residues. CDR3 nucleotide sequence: TGTGCCAGCAGCTTAGGTGGGGCCACAGATACGCAGTATTTT. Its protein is CASSLGGATDTQYF.

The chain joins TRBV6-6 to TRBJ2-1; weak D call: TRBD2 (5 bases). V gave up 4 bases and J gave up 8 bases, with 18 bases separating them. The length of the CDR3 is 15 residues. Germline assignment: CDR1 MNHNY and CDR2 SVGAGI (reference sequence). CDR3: CASSLEGPVRDEQFF. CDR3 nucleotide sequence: TGTGCCAGCAGTTTAGAGGGCCCGGTGCGGGATGAGCAGTTCTTC.

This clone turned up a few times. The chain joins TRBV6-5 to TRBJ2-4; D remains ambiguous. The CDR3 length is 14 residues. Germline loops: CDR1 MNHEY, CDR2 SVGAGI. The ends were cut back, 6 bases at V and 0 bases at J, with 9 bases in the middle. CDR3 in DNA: TGTGCCAGCAGCCTAGACTCAGCCAAAAACATTCAGTACTTC. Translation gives CASSLDSAKNIQYF.

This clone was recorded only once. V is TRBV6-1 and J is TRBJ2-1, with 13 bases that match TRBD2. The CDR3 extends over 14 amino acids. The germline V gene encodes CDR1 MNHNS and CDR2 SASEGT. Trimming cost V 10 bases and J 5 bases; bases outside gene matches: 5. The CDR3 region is CATGLAGVDNEQFF. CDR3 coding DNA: TGTGCCACTGGACTAGCGGGAGTTGACAATGAGCAGTTCTTC.

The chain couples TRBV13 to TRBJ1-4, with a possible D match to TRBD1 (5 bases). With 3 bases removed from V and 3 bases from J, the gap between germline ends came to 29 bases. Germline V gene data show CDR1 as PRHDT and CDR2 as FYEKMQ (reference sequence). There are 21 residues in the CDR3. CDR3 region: CASSFRKPQGTPDSSNEKLFF. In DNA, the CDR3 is TGTGCCAGCAGCTTTCGAAAGCCCCAGGGAACACCAGACAGTTCTAATGAAAAACTGTTTTTT.

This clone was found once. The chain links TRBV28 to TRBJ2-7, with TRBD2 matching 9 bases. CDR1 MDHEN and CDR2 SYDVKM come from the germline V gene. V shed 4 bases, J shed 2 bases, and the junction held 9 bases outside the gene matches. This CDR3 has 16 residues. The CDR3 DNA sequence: TGTGCCAGCAGTTCCCCGGGGGCGGGAGGGACCTACGAGCAGTACTTC. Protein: CASSSPGAGGTYEQYF.

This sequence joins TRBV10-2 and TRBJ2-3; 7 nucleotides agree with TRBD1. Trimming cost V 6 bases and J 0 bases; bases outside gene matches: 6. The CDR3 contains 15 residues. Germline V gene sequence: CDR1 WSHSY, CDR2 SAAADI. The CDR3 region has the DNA TGCGCCAGCAGCCCACAGGGGATTAGCACAGATACGCAGTATTTT. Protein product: CASSPQGISTDTQYF.

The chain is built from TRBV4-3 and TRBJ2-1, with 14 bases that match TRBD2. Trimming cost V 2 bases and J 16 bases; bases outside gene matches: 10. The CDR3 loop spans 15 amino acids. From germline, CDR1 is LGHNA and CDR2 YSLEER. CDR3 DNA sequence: TGCGCCAGCAGCCAACTCCGGACTAGCGGGAGGCTATACTTCTTC. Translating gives CASSQLRTSGRLYFF.

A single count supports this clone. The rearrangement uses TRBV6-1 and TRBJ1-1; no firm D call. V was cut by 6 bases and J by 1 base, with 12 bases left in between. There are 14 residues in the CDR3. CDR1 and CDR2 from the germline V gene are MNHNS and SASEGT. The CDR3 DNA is TGTGCCAGCAGCCGAACTGGAGCGAACACTGAAGCTTTCTTT. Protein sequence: CASSRTGANTEAFF.

The CDR3, as DNA: TGTGTCAGAAGCTTATCGATGACAGCTAGAGGCAATCAGCCCCAGCATTTT. Translation gives CVRSLSMTARGNQPQHF. The rearrangement joins TRBV7-5 to TRBJ1-5; the listed D gene, TRBD1, was not tested against the DNA. TRBV7-5 is shown as a pseudogene. The CDR3 length is 17 residues.

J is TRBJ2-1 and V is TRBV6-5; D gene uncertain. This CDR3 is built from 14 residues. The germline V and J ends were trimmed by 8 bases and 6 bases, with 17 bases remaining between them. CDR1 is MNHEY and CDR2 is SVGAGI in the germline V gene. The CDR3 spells CASSEAPRSNEQFF. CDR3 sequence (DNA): TGTGCCAGCTCAGAAGCGCCAAGAAGCAATGAGCAGTTCTTC.

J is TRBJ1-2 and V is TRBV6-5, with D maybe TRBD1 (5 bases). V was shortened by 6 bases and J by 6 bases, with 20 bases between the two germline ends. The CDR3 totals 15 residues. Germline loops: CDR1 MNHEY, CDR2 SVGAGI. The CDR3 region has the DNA TGTGCCAGCAGCCGGGAGGGGACGAGGAGCCATGGCTACACCTTC. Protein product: CASSREGTRSHGYTF.

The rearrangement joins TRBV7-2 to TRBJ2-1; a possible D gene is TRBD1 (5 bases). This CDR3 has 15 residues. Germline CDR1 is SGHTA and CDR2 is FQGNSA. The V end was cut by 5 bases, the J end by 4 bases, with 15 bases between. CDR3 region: CASSPGWGSYNEQFF. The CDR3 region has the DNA TGTGCCAGCAGCCCCGGGTGGGGCTCTTACAATGAGCAGTTCTTC.